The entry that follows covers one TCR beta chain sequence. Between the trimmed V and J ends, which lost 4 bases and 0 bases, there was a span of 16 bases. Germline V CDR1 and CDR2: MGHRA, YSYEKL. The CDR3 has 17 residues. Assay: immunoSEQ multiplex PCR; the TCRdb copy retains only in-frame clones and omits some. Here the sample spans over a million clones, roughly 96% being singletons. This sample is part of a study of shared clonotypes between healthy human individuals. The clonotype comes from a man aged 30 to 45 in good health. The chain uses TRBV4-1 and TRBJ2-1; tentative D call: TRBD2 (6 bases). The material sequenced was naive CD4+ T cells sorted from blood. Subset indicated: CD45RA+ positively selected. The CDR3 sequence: CASSPLVRGSSYNEQFF. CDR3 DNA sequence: TGCGCCAGCAGCCCCTTGGTTCGGGGGAGCTCCTACAATGAGCAGTTCTTC.